Each of the 6 T cell receptor beta chains below was sequenced from the same sample in a study of shared T cell receptors in the human thymus. The assay was immunoSEQ multiplex PCR, and TCRdb's table has in-frame clones only and misses some. The sample includes 650,000 to 950,000 clones, 80% to 90% of them seen just once. The same data also went into a second study, on human thymus T cells.

Specimen: thymocytes. The receptor source for this set is a girl less than two years old with a congenital heart defect.

V is TRBV7-2 and J is TRBJ2-7, with D possibly being TRBD2 (7 bases). V was clipped by 1 base and J by 2 bases, with 15 bases between them. In germline, CDR1 is SGHTA, CDR2 FQGNSA. The CDR3 has 16 amino acids. CDR3 in DNA: TGTGCCAGCAGCTTAGGGGACGGGGGGCAACCCTACGAGCAGTACTTC. Translated, it gives CASSLGDGGQPYEQYF.

V is TRBV10-3 and J is TRBJ1-2; TRBD1 matches 12 bases. Trimming at V came to 7 bases and at J to 6 bases, leaving 6 bases not matched to a gene. CDR1 is ENHRY and CDR2 is SYGVKD in the germline V gene. The length of the CDR3 is 14 residues. The CDR3 DNA reads TGTGCCATCAACAGGGACAGGGGGCACCATGGCTACACCTTC. This codes for CAINRDRGHHGYTF.

CDR3: CASREGNSPLHF. For the CDR3, the DNA is TGTGCCAGCAGGGAGGGCAATTCACCCCTCCACTTT. The genes are TRBV28 and TRBJ1-6; D gene uncertain. Trimming left V 6 bases short and J 7 bases short, with 7 bases between. The V gene's germline CDR1 is MDHEN and CDR2 SYDVKM. The CDR3 loop spans 12 amino acids. Supplemented by reference TRBV28 and TRBJ1-6, the full variable domain reads DVKVTQSSRYLVKRTGEKVFLECVQDMDHENMFWYRQDPGLGLRLIYFSYDVKMKEKGDIPEGYSVSREKKERFSLILESASTNQTSMYLCASREGNSPLHFGNGTRLTVT.

V usage is TRBV19 and J usage is TRBJ1-1; D gene unclear. V gave up 1 base and J gave up 0 bases, with 12 bases separating them. CDR3 length equals 16 residues. Per germline, CDR1 LNHDA and CDR2 SQIVND (reference sequence). This chain's CDR3 is CASSIGRRGMNTEAFF. CDR3 in DNA: TGTGCCAGTAGTATAGGCAGGCGGGGTATGAACACTGAAGCTTTCTTT.

This chain joins TRBV9 and TRBJ1-4, with D uncertain. Trimming took 3 bases from V and 4 from J, leaving 16 bases between them. This CDR3 region has 16 residues. Germline V gene lookup returns CDR1 SGDLS and CDR2 YYNGEE. CDR3 sequence (DNA): TGTGCCAGCAGCGCCCAGGCCGCTGGTATTAATGAAAAACTGTTTTTT. Amino acid sequence: CASSAQAAGINEKLFF.

The chain combines TRBV28 with TRBJ2-7, with D possibly matching TRBD2 (6 bases). V shed 8 bases and J shed 4 bases, with 15 bases lying between them. The CDR3 covers 13 residues. Germline-derived CDR1 and CDR2 are MDHEN and SYDVKM. CDR3 sequence reads: CASLKTSAYEQYF. The CDR3 DNA reads as TGTGCCAGCCTCAAGACTAGTGCGTACGAGCAGTACTTC.